What follows are 27 T cell receptor beta chains derived from one specimen sequenced in a study of blood T cell repertoires in COVID-19. The repertoire was sequenced with immunoSEQ multiplex PCR; TCRdb's copy has only in-frame clones and lacks some. The sample carries 210,000 or so clones, roughly 87% recorded once. Sequencing was carried out using peripheral blood. These receptors came from a man in his forties with active or convalescent COVID-19.

The chain links TRBV5-4 to TRBJ2-1; TRBD2 matches 7 bases. Germline CDR1 and CDR2: SGHNT and YYREEE (reference sequence). V lost 6 bases, J lost 10 bases, and 16 bases stayed unmatched. The CDR3 covers 15 residues. CDR3 coding DNA: TGTGCCAGCATCTTCTTGGGAGGGGATCCGGCGGAGCAGTTCTTC. This codes for CASIFLGGDPAEQFF.

This clone was seen more than once but under ten times. The chain joins TRBV9 to TRBJ1-5, with D tentatively TRBD1 (6 bases). The CDR3 is made up of 13 amino acids. Germline CDR1 SGDLS, CDR2 YYNGEE. The ends were cut back, 2 bases at V and 5 bases at J, with 8 bases in the middle. The chain's CDR3 is CASSVAGDQPQHF. The CDR3 nucleotides read TGTGCCAGCAGCGTGGCAGGGGATCAGCCCCAGCATTTT.

V gene TRBV29-1 combines with J gene TRBJ1-1; D is possibly TRBD1 (6 bases). The germline V gene has CDR1 SQVTM and CDR2 ANQGSEA. The CDR3 is made up of 13 amino acids. The germline V and J ends were trimmed by 5 bases and 3 bases, with 13 bases remaining between them. This CDR3 reads CSVKQGMDTEAFF. CDR3 sequence (DNA): TGCAGCGTTAAACAGGGAATGGACACTGAAGCTTTCTTT. Drawing the rest from reference TRBV29-1 and TRBJ1-1, the complete variable domain is SAVISQKPSRDICQRGTSLTIQCQVDSQVTMMFWYRQQPGQSLTLIATANQGSEATYESGFVIDKFPISRPNLTFSTLTVSNMSPEDSSIYLCSVKQGMDTEAFFGQGTRLTVV.

The chain carries TRBV7-2 and TRBJ1-6, with 8 bases aligning to TRBD1. Germline V gene sequence: CDR1 SGHTA, CDR2 FQGNSA. The CDR3 is made up of 15 amino acids. Trimming took 7 bases from V and 7 from J; bases not matched to a gene: 9. The CDR3 nucleotides read TGTGCCAGCATAGGGGCCCGGGACAGGAATTCACCCCTCCACTTT. Residues: CASIGARDRNSPLHF.

This clone was picked up a small number of times. This chain links TRBV30 with TRBJ2-7; possibly TRBD1 for D (6 bases). From germline, CDR1 is GTSNPN and CDR2 SVGIG (reference sequence). Trimming shortened V by 0 bases and J by 0 bases, and 12 bases separated the two germline ends. CDR3 length: 15 amino acids. This CDR3 is CAWSVGAVTSYEQYF. CDR3 in DNA: TGTGCCTGGAGTGTGGGGGCGGTGACCTCCTACGAGCAGTACTTC.

The chain employs TRBV7-3 and TRBJ2-3; D unclear. This CDR3 comprises 12 residues. Trimming pared 0 bases from V and 6 bases from J, leaving 4 bases between. From germline, CDR1 is SGHTA and CDR2 FQGTGA. CDR3 in amino acids: CASSLTADTQYF. The CDR3 nucleotides read TGTGCCAGCAGCTTAACGGCCGATACGCAGTATTTT. The variable domain in full, with the rest retrieved from reference TRBV7-3 and TRBJ2-3, is GAGVSQTPSNKVTEKGKYVELRCDPISGHTALYWYRQSLGQGPEFLIYFQGTGAADDSGLPNDRFFAVRPEGSVSTLKIQRTERGDSAVYLCASSLTADTQYFGPGTRLTVL.

The rearrangement links TRBV28 to TRBJ1-6, with D perhaps matching TRBD1 (6 bases). Trimming took 3 bases from V and 9 from J, leaving 15 bases between them. Germline CDR1 and CDR2: MDHEN and SYDVKM. CDR3 length: 15 amino acids. CDR3 loop: CASSLAGDYSSPLHF. CDR3 sequence (DNA): TGTGCCAGCAGTTTGGCAGGGGACTACAGTTCACCCCTCCACTTT.

V and J are TRBV12-3 or TRBV12-4 and TRBJ2-1; perhaps TRBD1 as D (5 bases). The CDR3 is made up of 12 amino acids. Between the trimmed V and J ends, which lost 2 bases and 6 bases, there was a span of 5 bases. The CDR3 protein is CASSLQGNEQFF. CDR3 coding DNA: TGTGCCAGCAGTTTACAGGGCAATGAGCAGTTCTTC.

This rearrangement joins TRBV7-8 to TRBJ1-2, with a possible D match to TRBD1 (5 bases). Germline V CDR1 and CDR2: SGHVS, FQNEAQ. This CDR3 comprises 16 residues. V dropped 6 bases and J dropped 4 bases, with 21 bases sitting between them. The CDR3 nucleotides read TGTGCCAGCAGGTTTCCAAAAGGACACGTCTTCTATGGCTACACCTTC. It specifies CASRFPKGHVFYGYTF.

The chain employs TRBV30 and TRBJ1-1; D is unresolved. The germline V gene has CDR1 GTSNPN and CDR2 SVGIG (reference sequence). Trimming left V 2 bases short and J 5 bases short, with 6 bases between. The CDR3 has 11 residues. The CDR3 region is CAWSSSTEAFF. CDR3 DNA: TGTGCCTGGAGTAGTAGTACTGAAGCTTTCTTT.

The rearrangement joins TRBV7-3 to TRBJ2-7; 14 bases map to TRBD2. Germline trimming cut 6 bases from V and 5 bases from J; bases unmatched to any gene: 6. Looked up from germline, CDR1 is SGHTA and CDR2 is FQGTGA. The CDR3 has 15 residues. The CDR3 here is CASSRRTSGRNEQYF. CDR3 DNA sequence: TGTGCCAGCAGTCGGAGGACTAGCGGGAGGAACGAGCAGTACTTC.

The V and J genes are TRBV5-6 and TRBJ1-2, with TRBD1 identical over 7 bases. The CDR3 has 13 residues. The J segment lost 4 bases and the V segment lost 4 bases, leaving 4 bases of the junction unmatched. Germline V CDR1 and CDR2: SGHDT, YYEEEE. CDR3 sequence: CASSPRQGYGYTF. CDR3 in DNA: TGTGCCAGCAGCCCTAGACAGGGCTATGGCTACACCTTC.

V gene TRBV28 combines with J gene TRBJ1-2; no clear D gene. V was trimmed by 3 bases and J by 4 bases, leaving 12 bases between them. There are 14 residues in the CDR3. CDR1 and CDR2 from the germline V gene are MDHEN and SYDVKM. CDR3 in amino acids: CASSFGQETYGYTF. In DNA form, the CDR3 reads TGTGCCAGCAGTTTTGGGCAGGAAACCTATGGCTACACCTTC.

Only one count was recorded for this clone. The chain recombines TRBV28 with TRBJ1-5, with a weak D call TRBD1 (5 bases). Germline lookup yields CDR1 MDHEN and CDR2 SYDVKM. This CDR3 is built from 15 residues. V was clipped by 5 bases and J by 4 bases, with 15 bases between them. The CDR3 nucleotides are TGTGCCAGCAGTCCGCTGAAACAGGCGAATCAGCCCCAGCATTTT. It translates to CASSPLKQANQPQHF.

The gene calls are TRBV5-1 and TRBJ1-1; D unresolved. The length of the CDR3 is 15 residues. The germline V gene has CDR1 SGHRS and CDR2 YFSETQ. V dropped 1 base and J dropped 7 bases, with 17 bases sitting between them. CDR3: CASSLSGLASGEAFF. The CDR3 nucleotides are TGCGCCAGCAGCTTGTCTGGGCTAGCCTCGGGTGAAGCTTTCTTT. The full variable domain, in which reference TRBV5-1 and TRBJ1-1 provide the parts outside the CDR3, is KAGVTQTPRYLIKTRGQQVTLSCSPISGHRSVSWYQQTPGQGLQFLFEYFSETQRNKGNFPGRFSGRQFSNSRSEMNVSTLELGDSALYLCASSLSGLASGEAFFGQGTRLTVV.

This sequence joins TRBV28 and TRBJ2-7, with 8 bases aligning to TRBD1. CDR1 and CDR2 (germline): MDHEN, SYDVKM. V lost 2 bases, J lost 4 bases, and 7 bases stayed unmatched. The CDR3 is 15 amino acids. The CDR3 DNA is TGTGCCAGCAGTTTAGATCAGGGGGCGAAGTACGAGCAGTACTTC. The encoded protein is CASSLDQGAKYEQYF.

This CDR3 is CASSASFYGYTF. For the CDR3, the DNA is TGTGCCAGCAGTGCCTCGTTCTATGGCTACACCTTC. The V and J genes are TRBV25-1 and TRBJ1-2, with D unresolved. Deletions cut 4 bases from V and 4 bases from J, with 7 bases between. Germline assignment: CDR1 MGHDK and CDR2 SYGVNS. The CDR3 sequence is 12 residues long.

This chain uses TRBV7-9 with TRBJ1-2, with 7 bases lining up with TRBD1. With V trimmed by 5 bases and J by 5 bases, 17 bases remained unmatched. This CDR3 is 17 amino acids long. The germline CDR1 and CDR2 sequences are SEHNR and FQNEAQ (reference sequence). CDR3 nucleotides: TGTGCCAGCAGCCCAGTAGGGACAGTTCCCCTCGGGTATGGCTACACCTTC. It codes for CASSPVGTVPLGYGYTF.

This clone came up a few times. The chain combines TRBV9 with TRBJ1-2, with 9 bases fitting TRBD1. The V segment lost 4 bases and the J segment 2 bases; nucleotides outside the gene matches: 3. The CDR3 spans 14 residues. In germline, CDR1 is SGDLS, CDR2 YYNGEE. CDR3 in amino acids: CASSPTGGNYGYTF. CDR3 sequence (DNA): TGTGCCAGCAGCCCCACAGGGGGCAACTATGGCTACACCTTC. Complete variable domain (other parts from reference TRBV9 and TRBJ1-2): DSGVTQTPKHLITATGQRVTLRCSPRSGDLSVYWYQQSLDQGLQFLIQYYNGEERAKGNILERFSAQQFPDLHSELNLSSLELGDSALYFCASSPTGGNYGYTFGSGTRLTVV.

In nucleotides, the CDR3 is TGCGCCAGCAGTGCAGTCTGGACAGATACGCAGTATTTT. This sequence encodes CASSAVWTDTQYF. The chain carries TRBV10-1 and TRBJ2-3; D unclear. The CDR3 is made up of 13 amino acids. Trimming shortened V by 4 bases and J by 3 bases, and 8 bases separated the two germline ends. CDR1 and CDR2 (germline): WNHNN, SYGVQD (reference sequence).

The V gene is TRBV7-8, the J gene TRBJ1-5; unclear D gene. The germline V gene has CDR1 SGHVS and CDR2 FQNEAQ. The CDR3 sequence is 15 residues long. Trimming pared 0 bases from V and 3 bases from J, leaving 9 bases between. CDR3 in amino acids: CASSLAAGYNQPQHF. CDR3 DNA sequence: TGTGCCAGCAGCTTAGCAGCGGGTTACAATCAGCCCCAGCATTTT.

V usage is TRBV11-3 and J usage is TRBJ2-7, with TRBD2 matching 14 bases. Germline trimming cut 0 bases from V and 0 bases from J; bases unmatched to any gene: 7. The CDR3 sequence is 19 residues long. Germline V gene data show CDR1 as SGHNT and CDR2 as YENEEA. This chain's CDR3 is CASSLETSGRAYSSYEQYF. The DNA for the CDR3 is TGTGCCAGCAGCTTAGAGACTAGCGGGAGGGCGTATAGCTCCTACGAGCAGTACTTC.

The chain employs TRBV28 and TRBJ1-5; 8 nucleotides align to TRBD1. The CDR3 totals 14 residues. The V and J ends lost 6 bases and 6 bases, in that order; junction bases with no gene match: 7. Per germline, CDR1 MDHEN and CDR2 SYDVKM. The CDR3 coding sequence is TGTGCCAGCAGCCGAGGACAGGGCCGTCAGCCCCAGCATTTT. It encodes CASSRGQGRQPQHF.

This chain uses TRBV9 with TRBJ2-4; D is possibly TRBD2 (5 bases). From germline, CDR1 is SGDLS and CDR2 YYNGEE. V lost 3 bases and J lost 7, with 17 bases in between. The CDR3 runs to 15 residues. CDR3 protein: CASSARSDAGNIQYF. Here the CDR3 DNA reads TGTGCCAGCAGCGCCAGGTCTGATGCGGGTAACATTCAGTACTTC.

The chain is built from TRBV28 and TRBJ1-2, with a tentative D call TRBD1 (5 bases). The CDR3 length is 13 residues. Deletions cut 3 bases from V and 3 bases from J, with 8 bases between. The germline gives CDR1 MDHEN, CDR2 SYDVKM. The CDR3 DNA follows: TGTGCCAGCAGTTTCACCAGGGACTATGGCTACACCTTC. It codes for CASSFTRDYGYTF.

J is TRBJ1-1 and V is TRBV5-8; 7 bases are a match to TRBD1. The J segment lost 4 bases and the V segment lost 3 bases, leaving 6 bases of the junction unmatched. The CDR3 runs 14 residues. Germline V gives CDR1 SGHTS, CDR2 YDEGEE. The CDR3 loop reads CASSSGTVSTEAFF. CDR3 DNA sequence: TGTGCCAGCAGCTCCGGGACAGTTTCCACTGAAGCTTTCTTT.

The rearrangement uses TRBV19 and TRBJ2-2, with D possibly matching TRBD2 (6 bases). This CDR3 region has 15 residues. The germline V and J ends were trimmed by 10 bases and 3 bases, with 18 bases remaining between them. Germline V gives CDR1 LNHDA, CDR2 SQIVND (reference sequence). CDR3 in DNA: TGTGCCACCGAATTACGGGAGTCATACACCGGGGAGCTGTTTTTT. Translated, it gives CATELRESYTGELFF.